This T cell receptor beta chain was captured in a study of neoadjuvant anti-PD-1 for oral cavity cancer. Study summary: Patients without progression received a fourth nivolumab dose around day 43, then surgical resection on days 50-56. The study's findings and limits: Higher pretreatment blood Treg/Th17 ratios correlated with higher pretreatment blood and lower post-treatment tumor TCRbeta clonality. Each response group had just a few patients in TCR analyses. Post-nivolumab, blood T cell clonality was significantly elevated in non-responders.

Concerning this clone: Antigen specificity is unknown.

Germline lookup yields CDR1 LNHDA and CDR2 SQIVND (reference sequence). The CDR3 extends over 14 amino acids. With 5 bases removed from V and 1 base from J, the gap between germline ends came to 11 bases. Profiled with immunoSEQ multiplex PCR; TCRdb holds only in-frame clones, not every one. The sample carries some 20,000 clones, 65% to 85% recorded once. The sample here was PBMCs, taken before nivolumab (anti-PD-1) treatment. The rearrangement uses TRBV19 and TRBJ1-1, with a weak D call TRBD1 (5 bases). This TCR derives from a person aged 40 to 85 with oral cavity squamous cell carcinoma. Here the CDR3 DNA reads TGTGCCAGTAGTTTCAGGGAGGAGAACACTGAAGCTTTCTTT. Its translation: CASSFREENTEAFF.